This is a list of T cell receptor beta chains from one sample in a study of blood T cell repertoires in COVID-19. Repertoires were generated with immunoSEQ multiplex PCR, while TCRdb's copy carries only in-frame clones and drops some. The data contain roughly 34,000 clones, 85% to 95% of them singletons. The sequencing input was peripheral blood. These receptors were obtained from a man aged 55 to 70 with active or convalescent COVID-19. CDR3s include the opening cysteine and the closing phenylalanine or tryptophan. Fields, in order: clone size, D gene, V gene, J gene, CDR3 DNA, CDR3 protein. A D gene is named only where the DNA matches it firmly. Clone size is stated in some rows and not others, as once, few, many or a class when expanded.

>.|.|TRBV6-1|TRBJ1-2
TGTGCCAGCAGTGAAGTGACAGTCCTCAACTATGGCTACACCTTC
CASSEVTVLNYGYTF
>.|.|TRBV18|TRBJ1-3
TGTGCCAGCTCACCACTGGGGGGAAGCTCTGGAAACACCATATATTTT
CASSPLGGSSGNTIYF
>.|.|TRBV7-9|TRBJ1-4
TGTGCCAGCAGCTTAGTGGTTGCCGGGGGGCGGATTGAAAAACTGTTTTTT
CASSLVVAGGRIEKLFF
>.|TRBD2|TRBV5-6|TRBJ2-1
TGTGCCAGCAGCGCGGGAGCCTTGGGGTACAATGAGCAGTTCTTC
CASSAGALGYNEQFF
>.|TRBD2|TRBV27|TRBJ2-3
TGTGCCAGCAGTTTCGGCGGGGGGGCCGGCACAGATACGCAGTATTTT
CASSFGGGAGTDTQYF
>.|TRBD2|TRBV29-1|TRBJ2-1
TGCAGCGTACTAGCGGGAGTGATAGCCAATGAGCAGTTCTTC
CSVLAGVIANEQFF
>.|.|TRBV5-1|TRBJ2-6
TGCGCCAGCAGCGAAGGAGCTGGGGCCAACGTCCTGACTTTC
CASSEGAGANVLTF
>few|.|TRBV5-1|TRBJ1-1
TGCGCCAGCAGCTTGGTGGGCCAGAACACTGAAGCTTTCTTT
CASSLVGQNTEAFF
>once|TRBD1|TRBV5-1|TRBJ1-1
TGCGCCAGCAGCTTCCAAACAGGGGAGGCTGAAGCTTTCTTT
CASSFQTGEAEAFF
>.|.|TRBV9|TRBJ1-1
TGTGCCAGCAGCAGGACAGTTCTGAACACTGAAGCTTTCTTT
CASSRTVLNTEAFF
>.|.|TRBV5-5|TRBJ1-2
TGTGCCAGCAGCTTGCGGGGCGGGGTGTATGGCTACACCTTC
CASSLRGGVYGYTF
>.|.|TRBV3-1/TRBV3-2|TRBJ1-3
TGTGCCAGCAGCCAAGGCAGGAATTCTGGAAACACCATATATTTT
CASSQGRNSGNTIYF
>.|.|TRBV21-1|TRBJ2-2
TGTGCCAGCAGCGTAACAGGGGCCGGGGAGCTGTTTTTT
CASSVTGAGELFF
>once|TRBD2|TRBV5-4|TRBJ2-1
TGTGCCAGCAGCTCACTAGCGGGGGCGTCCTACAATGAGCAGTTCTTC
CASSSLAGASYNEQFF
>once|.|TRBV7-9|TRBJ1-1
TGTGCCAGCACCCCCCGGGATGAAGCTTTCTTT
CASTPRDEAFF
>.|.|TRBV28|TRBJ2-7
TGTGCCAGCAGCCTAACACCCCAAGGGGACGAGCAGTACTTC
CASSLTPQGDEQYF
>few|.|TRBV7-2|TRBJ1-2
TGTGCCAGCAGCTTAGACCAGTACTATGGCTACACCTTC
CASSLDQYYGYTF
>once|.|TRBV20-1|TRBJ1-2
TGCAGTGCGAGGGACTTTGGCTACACCTTC
CSARDFGYTF